This T cell receptor (beta chain) originates from a study of metastatic and nonmetastatic thyroid tumors. Whole-study context: Repertoires from malignant and benign thyroid patients were compared across blood and tumor or nodule tissue.

In the original analysis: Construction of a distant-metastasis classifier for papillary thyroid cancer relied on CDR3 differences across clinicopathological groups. MiXCR reprocessed the PCR reads for TCRdb. These V and J calls rely on TCRdb rather than the paper's analysis. This sample has tens of thousands of clones; roughly 13% occur once, and the top ten carry 11%. This clone was recorded many times. Antigen specificity is unknown. Study-wide results and limits: Compared with benign nodules, malignant thyroid tumors were reported to have significantly higher TCR beta diversity in both blood and tumor.

In germline, CDR1 is ENHRY, CDR2 SYGVKD. The CDR3 consists of 14 residues. V lost 4 bases and J lost 2; bases outside the gene matches: 4. Treatment of any kind had been given to no patient before thyroid surgery. This TCR was recovered from a female donor with papillary thyroid cancer or a benign thyroid nodule (not recorded which). Some clones in this sample may be carry-over from other donors' samples. The rearrangement joins TRBV10-3 to TRBJ1-1; TRBD1 aligns across 7 bases. The sample was blood. The CDR3 here is CAISGRQGNTEAFF. The CDR3 nucleotides read TGTGCCATCAGTGGGAGACAGGGAAACACTGAAGCTTTCTTT.